The rows below give T cell receptor beta chains drawn from one sample of a study of control samples from healthy donors and cancer patients. The method was immunoSEQ multiplex PCR; TCRdb's version includes in-frame clones alone and lacks a portion of them. Among 150,000 to 200,000 clones, approximately 94% were seen once, and the ten largest hold 1.4%. The sequencing sample was made of blood. The receptors were gathered from a young man in good health. The CDR3 runs from the conserved cysteine through the conserved F or W. Fields, in order: clone size, V gene, D gene, CDR3 length, J gene, CDR3 protein, CDR3 DNA. The D gene is left open where the match is weak. The size field is filled for only some rows; it gives once, few, many or a size class.

clone_size: NA; v_call: TRBV28; d_call: NA; cdr3_length: 14; j_call: TRBJ1-1; cdr3_aa: CASREPAPGHHSFF; cdr3_nt: TGTGCCAGCAGGGAACCCGCTCCGGGACACCACTCTTTCTTT
clone_size: NA; v_call: TRBV19; d_call: NA; cdr3_length: 15; j_call: TRBJ2-1; cdr3_aa: CASRPPGLPDNEQFF; cdr3_nt: TGTGCCAGTAGGCCGCCGGGACTGCCCGACAATGAGCAGTTCTTC
clone_size: NA; v_call: TRBV9; d_call: TRBD1; cdr3_length: 15; j_call: TRBJ1-4; cdr3_aa: CASSPGGTTNEKLFF; cdr3_nt: TGTGCCAGCAGCCCAGGGGGAACAACTAATGAAAAACTGTTTTTT
clone_size: NA; v_call: TRBV9; d_call: NA; cdr3_length: 15; j_call: TRBJ2-3; cdr3_aa: CASSVRAATTDTQYF; cdr3_nt: TGTGCCAGCAGCGTTCGAGCGGCCACAACAGATACGCAGTATTTT
clone_size: NA; v_call: TRBV5-1; d_call: NA; cdr3_length: 14; j_call: TRBJ1-6; cdr3_aa: CASSLGQPNSPLHF; cdr3_nt: TGCGCCAGCAGCTTGGGACAGCCTAATTCACCCCTCCACTTT
clone_size: NA; v_call: TRBV10-2; d_call: NA; cdr3_length: 15; j_call: TRBJ2-4; cdr3_aa: CASSESRRGFGIQYF; cdr3_nt: TGCGCCAGCAGTGAGTCGAGAAGGGGATTTGGCATTCAGTACTTC
clone_size: NA; v_call: TRBV3-1/TRBV3-2; d_call: TRBD2; cdr3_length: 13; j_call: TRBJ2-5; cdr3_aa: CASSPSGGETQYF; cdr3_nt: TGTGCCAGCAGCCCGAGCGGGGGTGAGACCCAGTACTTC
clone_size: NA; v_call: TRBV15; d_call: NA; cdr3_length: 15; j_call: TRBJ2-5; cdr3_aa: CATSRRPTAEETQYF; cdr3_nt: TGTGCCACCAGCAGACGGCCCACCGCGGAGGAGACCCAGTACTTC
clone_size: NA; v_call: TRBV2; d_call: NA; cdr3_length: 15; j_call: TRBJ1-4; cdr3_aa: CASSERPGPSYTVFF; cdr3_nt: TGTGCCAGCAGTGAACGGCCAGGGCCTTCTTACACTGTTTTTTTT
clone_size: few; v_call: TRBV29-1; d_call: TRBD1; cdr3_length: 12; j_call: TRBJ1-2; cdr3_aa: CSDSDRDYGYTF; cdr3_nt: TGCAGCGACTCTGACAGGGACTATGGCTACACCTTC
clone_size: NA; v_call: TRBV4-1; d_call: NA; cdr3_length: 14; j_call: TRBJ2-5; cdr3_aa: CASSQELGRETQYF; cdr3_nt: TGCGCCAGCAGCCAAGAATTGGGGCGGGAGACCCAGTACTTC
clone_size: NA; v_call: TRBV20-1; d_call: NA; cdr3_length: 11; j_call: TRBJ2-3; cdr3_aa: CSVRGADTQYF; cdr3_nt: TGCAGCGTAAGGGGGGCGGATACGCAGTATTTT
clone_size: NA; v_call: TRBV10-2; d_call: TRBD2; cdr3_length: 19; j_call: TRBJ2-3; cdr3_aa: CARCVGPPRLAGGGDTQYF; cdr3_nt: TGCGCCCGCTGTGTGGGGCCCCCCCGACTCGCGGGGGGGGGAGATACGCAGTATTTT
clone_size: NA; v_call: TRBV9; d_call: TRBD1; cdr3_length: 15; j_call: TRBJ1-4; cdr3_aa: CASSAEQGSGEKLFF; cdr3_nt: TGTGCCAGCAGCGCCGAACAGGGGTCAGGGGAAAAACTGTTTTTT
clone_size: once; v_call: TRBV6-5; d_call: NA; cdr3_length: 13; j_call: TRBJ1-3; cdr3_aa: CAGRGGGGNTIYF; cdr3_nt: TGTGCCGGACGGGGGGGTGGTGGAAACACCATATATTTT
clone_size: NA; v_call: TRBV4-2; d_call: TRBD1; cdr3_length: 17; j_call: TRBJ1-2; cdr3_aa: CASSQETGQGLFYGYTF; cdr3_nt: TGTGCCAGCAGCCAAGAGACCGGACAGGGCCTTTTCTATGGCTACACCTTC
clone_size: NA; v_call: TRBV29-1; d_call: NA; cdr3_length: 13; j_call: TRBJ1-2; cdr3_aa: CSGKPGGLGGYTF; cdr3_nt: TGCAGCGGGAAACCGGGGGGCCTTGGGGGCTACACCTTC
clone_size: NA; v_call: TRBV5-8; d_call: NA; cdr3_length: 14; j_call: TRBJ2-1; cdr3_aa: CASSLGRLYNEQFF; cdr3_nt: TGTGCCAGCAGCTTGGGGCGACTCTACAATGAGCAGTTCTTC
clone_size: NA; v_call: TRBV5-1; d_call: NA; cdr3_length: 15; j_call: TRBJ1-5; cdr3_aa: CASSLEGRSHQPQHF; cdr3_nt: TGCGCCAGCAGCCTCGAGGGGAGAAGCCATCAGCCCCAGCATTTT
clone_size: NA; v_call: TRBV7-9; d_call: TRBD2; cdr3_length: 15; j_call: TRBJ2-1; cdr3_aa: CASSLVLANYNEQFF; cdr3_nt: TGTGCCAGCAGCTTAGTACTAGCGAACTACAATGAGCAGTTCTTC
clone_size: NA; v_call: TRBV18; d_call: NA; cdr3_length: 15; j_call: TRBJ1-1; cdr3_aa: CASSPSGRENTEAFF; cdr3_nt: TGTGCCAGCTCACCCTCGGGGAGGGAGAACACTGAAGCTTTCTTT
clone_size: NA; v_call: TRBV7-9; d_call: NA; cdr3_length: 13; j_call: TRBJ2-3; cdr3_aa: CASRPSSTDTQYF; cdr3_nt: TGTGCCAGCAGACCTTCTAGCACAGATACGCAGTATTTT
clone_size: NA; v_call: TRBV2; d_call: NA; cdr3_length: 16; j_call: TRBJ2-5; cdr3_aa: CASTPSKRLALDTQYF; cdr3_nt: TGTGCCAGCACCCCCTCGAAGAGGCTAGCTCTGGACACCCAGTACTTC
clone_size: NA; v_call: TRBV29-1; d_call: TRBD2; cdr3_length: 16; j_call: TRBJ2-1; cdr3_aa: CSVELASGSRRDEQFF; cdr3_nt: TGCAGCGTTGAACTGGCTAGCGGGAGTCGCAGGGATGAGCAGTTCTTC
clone_size: NA; v_call: TRBV2; d_call: TRBD1; cdr3_length: 13; j_call: TRBJ1-2; cdr3_aa: CASSEATGYGYTF; cdr3_nt: TGTGCCAGCAGTGAAGCGACAGGGTATGGCTACACCTTC
clone_size: NA; v_call: TRBV6-5; d_call: TRBD2; cdr3_length: 15; j_call: TRBJ2-7; cdr3_aa: CASTPGGATSYEQYF; cdr3_nt: TGTGCCAGCACGCCGGGGGGGGCCACTTCCTACGAGCAGTACTTC
clone_size: once; v_call: TRBV7-2; d_call: NA; cdr3_length: 15; j_call: TRBJ1-1; cdr3_aa: CASSLGGGRGTEAFF; cdr3_nt: TGTGCCAGCAGCTTAGGAGGGGGGAGAGGCACTGAAGCTTTCTTT
clone_size: NA; v_call: TRBV5-4; d_call: NA; cdr3_length: 13; j_call: TRBJ1-2; cdr3_aa: CASSIDRNYGYTF; cdr3_nt: TGTGCCAGCAGCATAGACAGGAACTATGGCTACACCTTC
clone_size: NA; v_call: TRBV4-1; d_call: NA; cdr3_length: 13; j_call: TRBJ2-4; cdr3_aa: CASSQVQKNIQYF; cdr3_nt: TGCGCCAGCAGCCAAGTACAGAAAAACATTCAGTACTTC
clone_size: NA; v_call: TRBV11-2; d_call: TRBD1; cdr3_length: 13; j_call: TRBJ1-1; cdr3_aa: CASSLGTGGQAFF; cdr3_nt: TGTGCCAGCAGCTTAGGCACAGGGGGCCAAGCTTTCTTT
clone_size: NA; v_call: TRBV28; d_call: TRBD2; cdr3_length: 17; j_call: TRBJ2-7; cdr3_aa: CASSLNLGASGSNEQYF; cdr3_nt: TGTGCCAGCAGTTTAAACCTCGGGGCTAGCGGGAGTAACGAGCAGTACTTC